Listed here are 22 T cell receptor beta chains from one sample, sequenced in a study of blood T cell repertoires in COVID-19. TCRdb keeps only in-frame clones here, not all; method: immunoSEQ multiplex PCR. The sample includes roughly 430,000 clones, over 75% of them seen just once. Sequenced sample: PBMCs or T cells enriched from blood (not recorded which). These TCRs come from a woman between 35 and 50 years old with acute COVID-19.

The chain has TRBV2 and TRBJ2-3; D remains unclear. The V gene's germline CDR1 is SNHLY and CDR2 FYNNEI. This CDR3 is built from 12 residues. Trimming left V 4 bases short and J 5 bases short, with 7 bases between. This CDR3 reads CASSVTRDTQYF. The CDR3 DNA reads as TGTGCCAGCAGTGTCACACGAGATACGCAGTATTTT. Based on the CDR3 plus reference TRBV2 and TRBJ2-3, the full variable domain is EPEVTQTPSHQVTQMGQEVILRCVPISNHLYFYWYRQILGQKVEFLVSFYNNEISEKSEIFDDQFSVERPDGSNFTLKIRSTKLEDSAMYFCASSVTRDTQYFGPGTRLTVL.

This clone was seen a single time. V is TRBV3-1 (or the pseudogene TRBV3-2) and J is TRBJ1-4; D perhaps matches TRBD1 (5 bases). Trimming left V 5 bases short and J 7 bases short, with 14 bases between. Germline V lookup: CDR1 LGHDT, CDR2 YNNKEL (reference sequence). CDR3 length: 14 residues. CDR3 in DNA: TGTGCCAGCAGCGCAATCGGGAGGGGTGAAAAACTGTTTTTT. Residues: CASSAIGRGEKLFF.

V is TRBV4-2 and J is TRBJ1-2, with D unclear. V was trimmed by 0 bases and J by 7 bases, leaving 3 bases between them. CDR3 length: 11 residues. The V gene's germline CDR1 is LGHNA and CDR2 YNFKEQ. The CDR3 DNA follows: TGTGCCAGCAGCCAAGAGAGTGGCTACACCTTC. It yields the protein CASSQESGYTF.

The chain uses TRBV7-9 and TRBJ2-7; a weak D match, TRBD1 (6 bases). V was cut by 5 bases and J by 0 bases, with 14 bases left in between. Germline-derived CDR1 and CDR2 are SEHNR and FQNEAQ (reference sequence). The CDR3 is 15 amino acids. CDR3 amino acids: CASSNRQVSSYEQYF. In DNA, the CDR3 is TGTGCCAGCAGCAATAGACAGGTCAGCTCCTACGAGCAGTACTTC.

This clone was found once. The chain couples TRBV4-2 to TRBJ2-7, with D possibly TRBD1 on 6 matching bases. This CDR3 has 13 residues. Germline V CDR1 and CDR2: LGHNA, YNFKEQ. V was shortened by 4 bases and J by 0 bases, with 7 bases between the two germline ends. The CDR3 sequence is CASSRDNSYEQYF. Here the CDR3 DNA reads TGTGCCAGCAGCCGGGACAACTCCTACGAGCAGTACTTC.

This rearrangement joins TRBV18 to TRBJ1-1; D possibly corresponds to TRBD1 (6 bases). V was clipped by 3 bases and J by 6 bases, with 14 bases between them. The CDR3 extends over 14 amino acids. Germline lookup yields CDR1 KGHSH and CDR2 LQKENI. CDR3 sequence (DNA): TGTGCCAGCTCACCGTTATCAGGGGAAGCTGAAGCTTTCTTT. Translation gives CASSPLSGEAEAFF.

CDR3 in DNA: TGTGCCAGCAGTATCGTAGCGGGGGACCCCTACGAGCAGTACTTC. This sequence encodes CASSIVAGDPYEQYF. V is TRBV5-6 and J is TRBJ2-7; 9 nucleotides align to TRBD2. The germline gives CDR1 SGHDT, CDR2 YYEEEE. The CDR3 loop spans 15 amino acids. V lost 5 bases and J lost 2; bases outside the gene matches: 8.

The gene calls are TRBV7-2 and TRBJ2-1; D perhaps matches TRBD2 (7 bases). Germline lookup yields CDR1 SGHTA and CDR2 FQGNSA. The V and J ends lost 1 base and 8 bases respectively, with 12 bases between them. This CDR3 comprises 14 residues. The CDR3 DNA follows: TGTGCCAGCAGCTTAGTGGGGGGGCCGGATGAGCAGTTCTTC. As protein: CASSLVGGPDEQFF.

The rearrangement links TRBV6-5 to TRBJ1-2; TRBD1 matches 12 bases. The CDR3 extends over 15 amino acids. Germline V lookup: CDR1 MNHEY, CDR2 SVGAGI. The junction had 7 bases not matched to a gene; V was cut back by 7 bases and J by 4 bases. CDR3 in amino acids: CASTGTGGLGYGYTF. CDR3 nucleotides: TGTGCCAGCACGGGGACAGGGGGCTTAGGCTATGGCTACACCTTC.

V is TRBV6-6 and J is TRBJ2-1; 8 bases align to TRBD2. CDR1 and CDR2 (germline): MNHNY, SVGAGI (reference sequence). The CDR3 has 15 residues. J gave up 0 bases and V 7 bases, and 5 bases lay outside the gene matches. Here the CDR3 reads CASTLAGSSYNEQFF. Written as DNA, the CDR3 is TGTGCCAGCACCTTAGCGGGGAGCTCCTACAATGAGCAGTTCTTC.

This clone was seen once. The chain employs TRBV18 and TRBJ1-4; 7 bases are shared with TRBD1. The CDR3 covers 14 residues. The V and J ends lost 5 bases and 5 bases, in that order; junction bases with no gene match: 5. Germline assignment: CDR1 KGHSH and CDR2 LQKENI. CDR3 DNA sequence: TGTGCCAGCTCAACAGACAGGGCAAATGAAAAACTGTTTTTT. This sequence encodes CASSTDRANEKLFF.

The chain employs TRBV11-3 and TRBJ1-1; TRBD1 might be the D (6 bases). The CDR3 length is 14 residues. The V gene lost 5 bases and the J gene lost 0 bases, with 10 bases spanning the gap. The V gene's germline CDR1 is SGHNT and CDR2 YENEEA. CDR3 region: CASSADSMNTEAFF. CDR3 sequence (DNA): TGTGCCAGCAGCGCGGACAGTATGAACACTGAAGCTTTCTTT. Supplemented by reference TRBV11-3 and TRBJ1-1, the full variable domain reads EAGVVQSPRYKIIEKKQPVAFWCNPISGHNTLYWYLQNLGQGPELLIRYENEEAVDDSQLPKDRFSAERLKGVDSTLKIQPAELGDSAVYLCASSADSMNTEAFFGQGTRLTVV.

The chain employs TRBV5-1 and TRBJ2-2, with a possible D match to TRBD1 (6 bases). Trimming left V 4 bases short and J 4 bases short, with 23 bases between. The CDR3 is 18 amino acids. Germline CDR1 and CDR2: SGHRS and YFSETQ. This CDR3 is CASSPEGPGVLSTGELFF. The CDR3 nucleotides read TGCGCCAGCAGCCCGGAAGGGCCAGGGGTCCTATCCACCGGGGAGCTGTTTTTT. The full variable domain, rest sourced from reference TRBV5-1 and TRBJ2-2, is KAGVTQTPRYLIKTRGQQVTLSCSPISGHRSVSWYQQTPGQGLQFLFEYFSETQRNKGNFPGRFSGRQFSNSRSEMNVSTLELGDSALYLCASSPEGPGVLSTGELFFGEGSRLTVL.

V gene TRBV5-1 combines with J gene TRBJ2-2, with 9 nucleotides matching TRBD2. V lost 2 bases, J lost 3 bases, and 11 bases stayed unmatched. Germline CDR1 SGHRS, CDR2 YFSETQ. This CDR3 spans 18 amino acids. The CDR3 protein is CASSFGPGIAGDTGELFF. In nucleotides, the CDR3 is TGCGCCAGCAGCTTTGGCCCAGGAATAGCGGGGGACACCGGGGAGCTGTTTTTT.

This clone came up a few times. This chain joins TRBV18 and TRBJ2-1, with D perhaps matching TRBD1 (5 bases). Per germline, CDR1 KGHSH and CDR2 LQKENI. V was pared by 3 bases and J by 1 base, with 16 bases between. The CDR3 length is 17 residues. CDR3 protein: CASSPFGAIGSYNEQFF. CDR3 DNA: TGTGCCAGCTCACCCTTTGGGGCAATAGGATCCTACAATGAGCAGTTCTTC.

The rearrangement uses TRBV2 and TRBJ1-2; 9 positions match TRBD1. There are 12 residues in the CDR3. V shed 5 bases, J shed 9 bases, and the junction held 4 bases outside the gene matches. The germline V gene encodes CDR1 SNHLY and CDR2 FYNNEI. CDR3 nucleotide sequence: TGTGCCAGCAGTACAGGGGGCAGAAGCTACACCTTC. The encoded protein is CASSTGGRSYTF.

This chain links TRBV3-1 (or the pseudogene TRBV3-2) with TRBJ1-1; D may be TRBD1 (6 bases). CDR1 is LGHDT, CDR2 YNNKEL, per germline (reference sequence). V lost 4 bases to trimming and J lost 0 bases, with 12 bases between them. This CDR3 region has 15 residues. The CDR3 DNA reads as TGTGCCAGCAGCCCCTCGGGACATATGAACACTGAAGCTTTCTTT. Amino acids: CASSPSGHMNTEAFF.

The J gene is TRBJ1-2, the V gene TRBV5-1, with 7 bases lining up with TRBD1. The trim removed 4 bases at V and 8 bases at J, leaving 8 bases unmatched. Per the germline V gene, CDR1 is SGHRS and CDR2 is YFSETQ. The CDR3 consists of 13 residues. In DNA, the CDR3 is TGCGCCAGCAGCGCTACAGGGGAAGGCGGCTACACCTTC. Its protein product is CASSATGEGGYTF.

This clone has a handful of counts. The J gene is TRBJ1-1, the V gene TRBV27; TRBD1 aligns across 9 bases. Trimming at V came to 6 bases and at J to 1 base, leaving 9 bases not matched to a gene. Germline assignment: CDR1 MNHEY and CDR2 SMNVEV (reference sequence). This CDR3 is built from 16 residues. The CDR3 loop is CASSPRQGGWNTEAFF. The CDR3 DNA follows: TGTGCCAGCAGCCCCCGACAGGGGGGGTGGAACACTGAAGCTTTCTTT.

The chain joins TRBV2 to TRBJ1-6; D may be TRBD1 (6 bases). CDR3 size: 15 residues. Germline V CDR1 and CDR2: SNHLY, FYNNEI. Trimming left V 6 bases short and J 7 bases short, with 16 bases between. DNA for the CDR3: TGTGCCAGCAGCCGACAGGATAGTTCAAATTCACCCCTCCACTTT. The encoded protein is CASSRQDSSNSPLHF.

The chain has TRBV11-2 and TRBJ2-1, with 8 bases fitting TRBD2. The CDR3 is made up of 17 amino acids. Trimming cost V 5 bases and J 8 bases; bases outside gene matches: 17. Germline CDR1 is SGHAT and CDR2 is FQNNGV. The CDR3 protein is CASSPRGPGGSWDEQFF. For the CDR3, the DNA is TGTGCCAGCAGCCCGAGGGGTCCGGGAGGGAGCTGGGATGAGCAGTTCTTC.

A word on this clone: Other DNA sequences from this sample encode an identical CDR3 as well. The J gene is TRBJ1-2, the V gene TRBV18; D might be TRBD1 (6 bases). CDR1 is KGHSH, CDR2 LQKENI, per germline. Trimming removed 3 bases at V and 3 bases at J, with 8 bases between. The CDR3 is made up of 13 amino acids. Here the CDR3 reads CASSPSGDYGYTF. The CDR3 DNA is TGTGCCAGCTCACCCTCAGGGGACTATGGCTACACCTTC.